This TCR beta chain came from a study of blood T cell repertoires in COVID-19. At the level of the study: Spain, Italy and the United States supplied samples that represented acute and convalescent COVID-19. In each case, the material was cDNA or gDNA derived from T cells, B-cell-depleted T cells, or PBMCs.

The CDR3 sequence is 19 residues long. The V segment lost 6 bases and the J segment 2 bases; nucleotides outside the gene matches: 17. Germline assignment: CDR1 MDHEN and CDR2 SYDVKM. TCRdb's table, derived via immunoSEQ multiplex PCR, lists solely in-frame clones and lacks some. Of under 75,000 clones in the sample, around 90% were seen once. The sequence came from a woman aged 80 or over with active COVID-19. Sequencing was performed on peripheral blood. The V call is TRBV28, the J call TRBJ2-2, with 8 bases aligning to TRBD2. The DNA for the CDR3 is TGTGCCAGCAGACCCGTCAGGGGACAACTAGCGGAAAACACCGGGGAGCTGTTTTTT. This translates into CASRPVRGQLAENTGELFF.